Described below is a single TCR beta chain sequence and its context. Which antigen it targets is not known. Base qualities are not provided; no much larger clone lies one nucleotide away. The sample belongs to a study of blood T cell repertoires in COVID-19 (dated by TCRdb to between 2020 and 2021). At the level of the whole study: Samples covering the acute and convalescent phases of COVID-19 were provided by collaborators in the United States, Italy and Spain. The repertoires were made available in a free public database intended to serve as a resource for research on the immune response to SARS-CoV-2. The sample metadata nearly always contained a de-identified subject ID, COVID-19 status, age in years and sex. Subjects who had been exposed to COVID-19, were actively infected with it, or had recovered from it provided the deeply sampled blood TCRbeta repertoires that made up the dataset. The prospective study material was composed of cDNA or gDNA derived from T cells, B-cell-depleted T cells, or PBMCs. HLA class I and class II types, where available, came from metadata supplied by the sample provider rather than from assay-based typing. The samples were drawn from the first 160 participants of the ongoing ImmuneRACE study and from some 1,300 subjects provided by 6 global collaborators.

The immunoSEQ Assay, a bias-controlled multiplex PCR, was used to amplify TCRbeta CDR3 regions from genomic DNA. In the paper's pipeline: The number of nucleated cells in each sample was estimated by amplification of reference gene primers within the assay. To quantify the absolute abundance of each unique TCRbeta CDR3 rearrangement, sequence reads were collapsed and filtered. For each sample, productive Simpson clonality was calculated as the square root of Simpson's diversity index across productive rearrangements. TCRdb took this table from immuneACCESS and kept in-frame rearrangements with V and J called. Such tables lack part of the clones; where checked against another copy, unresolved V genes explain under half of the gap, and the rest is unexplained. V, J and clone size are those of that table, while D and trimming were read from the DNA. This sample has roughly 290,000 clones in its table, and around 90% of those were observed once. Approximately 5.7% of the sample goes to the ten largest clones.

The CDR3 spans 16 residues, from the cysteine through the phenylalanine. Only the CDR3 part of the read is kept: 48 bases, read in frame from the first base. Trimming takes 0 bases from V and 7 bases from J, and the germline ends sit 16 bases apart. Reading the germline V gene gives CDR1 LGHNA and CDR2 YSLEER. Participants in the prospective study were enrolled through a virtual design, were aged roughly 18 to 100 years, and lived in 24 United States geographic areas. To assign participants to cohorts, the prospective study relied on clinical history that participants themselves reported in a screening survey and a study questionnaire. Recovered participants in ImmuneRACE Cohort 3 were defined as having two consecutive negative NP/OP PCR tests, clearance from a healthcare professional, or resolution of symptoms. Mobile phlebotomists in the prospective study collected whole blood, serum and a nasopharyngeal or oropharyngeal swab from every participant. Additional blood draws and questionnaires over an approximately 2-month period could optionally be provided by prospective study participants. Before DNA extraction, blood samples from the prospective study were shipped at room temperature or frozen.

The study at large found these results: How much clinical and demographic metadata was included differed by source and by participant, and the metadata was provided uncurated.

This receptor was identified in a woman aged 40-49 years who had recovered from COVID-19. This chain joins TRBV4-3 to TRBJ2-1; the D region possibly corresponds to TRBD2 (5 bases align). Sequenced input: PBMCs or T cells enriched from blood (not recorded which). The nucleotide sequence is TGCGCCAGCAGCCAAGATCATGGAGGAGTTAAGAATGAGCAGTTCTTC. Translated, it reads CASSQDHGGVKNEQFF.